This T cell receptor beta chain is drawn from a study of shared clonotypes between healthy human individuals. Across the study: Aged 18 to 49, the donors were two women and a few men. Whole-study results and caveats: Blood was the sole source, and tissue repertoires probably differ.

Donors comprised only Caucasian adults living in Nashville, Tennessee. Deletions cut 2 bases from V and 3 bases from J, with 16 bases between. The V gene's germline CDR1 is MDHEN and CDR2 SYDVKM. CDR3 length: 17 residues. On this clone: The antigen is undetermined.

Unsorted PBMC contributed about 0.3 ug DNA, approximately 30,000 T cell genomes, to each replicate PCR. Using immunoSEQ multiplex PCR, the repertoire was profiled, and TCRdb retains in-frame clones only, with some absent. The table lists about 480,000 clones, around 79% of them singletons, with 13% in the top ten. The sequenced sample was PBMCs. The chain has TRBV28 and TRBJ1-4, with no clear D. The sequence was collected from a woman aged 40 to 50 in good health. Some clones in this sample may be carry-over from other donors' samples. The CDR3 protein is CASSLALPGESNEKLFF. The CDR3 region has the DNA TGTGCCAGCAGTTTAGCCCTCCCCGGGGAGTCTAATGAAAAACTGTTTTTT.